The clone carrying this T cell receptor beta chain showed up just once. Its antigen remains unidentified. The source of the sample is a study of cytomegalovirus exposure and HLA in healthy donors. Study results and caveats: Most TCR beta V segments were productive about 87% or about 30% of the time in an earlier analysis.

PCR used 60 Vbeta primers and 13 Jbeta primers. This table comes from immunoSEQ multiplex PCR, and its TCRdb copy is limited to in-frame clones, with some not included. Counted here are roughly 100,000 clones, 70% to 80% occurring once; the ten biggest clones make up 2.5% to 3.5%. This CDR3 has 13 residues. Germline assignment: CDR1 LNHDA and CDR2 SQIVND (reference sequence). V was cut by 7 bases and J by 7 bases, with 17 bases left in between. The sequenced sample consisted of PBMCs. The chain combines TRBV19 with TRBJ2-7, with a possible D match to TRBD1 (6 bases). The source is a female donor in good health and CMV-seronegative. In DNA, the CDR3 is TGTGCCAGTACCGCAAGGGGGTTTGGGGAGCAGTACTTC. It specifies CASTARGFGEQYF.